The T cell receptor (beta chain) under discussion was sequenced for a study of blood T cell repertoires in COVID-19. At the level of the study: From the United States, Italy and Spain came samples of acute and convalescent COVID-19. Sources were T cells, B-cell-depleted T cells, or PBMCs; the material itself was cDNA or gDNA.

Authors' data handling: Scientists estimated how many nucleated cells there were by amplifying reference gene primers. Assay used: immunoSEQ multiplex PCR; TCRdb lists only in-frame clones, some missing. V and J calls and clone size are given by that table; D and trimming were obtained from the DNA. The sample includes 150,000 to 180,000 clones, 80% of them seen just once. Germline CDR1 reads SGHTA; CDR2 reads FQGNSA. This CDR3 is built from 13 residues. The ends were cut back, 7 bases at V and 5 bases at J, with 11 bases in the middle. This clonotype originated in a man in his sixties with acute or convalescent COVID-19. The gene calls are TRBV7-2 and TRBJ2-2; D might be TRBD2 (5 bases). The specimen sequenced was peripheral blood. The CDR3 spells CASKRRSTGELFF. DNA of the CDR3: TGTGCCAGCAAACGGAGGAGTACCGGGGAGCTGTTTTTT.